This T cell receptor (beta chain) was sequenced in a study of cytomegalovirus exposure and HLA in healthy donors. Study background: Later, an analysis reported that the roughly 120 validation repertoires had used the same platform as the approximately 720 first-cohort repertoires.

The donors were part of the validation cohort, which consisted of some 120 subjects and was separate from the first cohort of 666 subjects. Looked up from germline, CDR1 is LNHDA and CDR2 is SQIVND (reference sequence). V gave up 7 bases and J gave up 3 bases; unmatched junction bases: 8. CDR3 length: 18 residues. The protocol was immunoSEQ multiplex PCR, while the TCRdb copy is restricted to in-frame clones and leaves out a portion. The table lists roughly 120,000 clones, about 82% of them singletons, with approximately 4.9% in the top ten. As regards this clone: No antigen is known for it.

Findings and limits, study-wide: Despite most TCR sequences being rare, some public TCRs occurred in many donors.

The sample comprised PBMCs. This chain joins TRBV19 and TRBJ2-2; 16 bases map to TRBD2. The sequence was obtained from a man aged 18 to 29 in good health and CMV-seronegative. The CDR3 bases are TGTGCCAGTACCCCGGGACTAGCGGGGGGGCGTGACACCGGGGAGCTGTTTTTT. Translating gives CASTPGLAGGRDTGELFF.